This T cell receptor beta chain appears in the sequencing data of a study of T-cell memory formation after mild COVID-19. This CDR3 is built from 15 residues. The germline V gene encodes CDR1 SGHTA and CDR2 FQGNSA. V was trimmed by 0 bases and J by 13 bases, leaving 16 bases between them. General study results and limits: Later expanders leaned CD4+, whereas day 15 to 85 contracting clones were balanced CD4/CD8.

TCRdb fed the 5' RACE reads into MiXCR, producing one record per CDR3 protein. Seen here are about 40,000 distinct CDR3 sequences, 10% to 12% observed once, and the top ten hold around 30%. In its sample, this clonotype was seen many times. Its matching antigen is unknown. Sequenced material: PBMCs or a T cell subset sorted from them (not recorded which). This TCR was sampled from a man aged 18-30 years who had mild COVID-19 (a few samples of this study predate the infection). Cell type and time point are not known. This chain uses TRBV7-2 with TRBJ1-6; D is possibly TRBD1 (5 bases). CDR3 sequence: CASSLAGNGAGPLHF. The CDR3, as DNA: TGTGCCAGCAGCTTAGCGGGTAATGGGGCAGGCCCCCTCCACTTT.